This T cell receptor (beta chain) comes out of a study of identical twins. Each CDR3 protein is one row after TCRdb ran MiXCR on the 5' RACE reads. The sample has about 520,000 distinct CDR3 sequences; less than 25% are singletons. The same specimen was also included in a second study, on T cells expressing NK-cell markers.

Sample: CD4+ T cells sorted from blood. The receptor was isolated from a woman under 30 in good health.

CDR3 in amino acids: CASSDRVGSPLHF. In DNA, the CDR3 is TGTGCCAGCAGTGACAGGGTTGGATCACCCCTCCACTTT. The chain employs TRBV12-3 or TRBV12-4 and TRBJ1-6, with TRBD1 matching over 7 bases. V lost 5 bases and J lost 10; bases outside the gene matches: 5. The CDR3 is made up of 13 amino acids.